These 10 T cell receptor beta chains share one sample of origin, sequenced in a study of CD8+CD57+ T cells in acquired aplastic anemia. The use of genomic DNA as template underpinned the TCR beta VDJ and CDR3 profiling. TCRdb re-analysed the reads in MiXCR, keeping a single row per CDR3 protein. The sample carries approximately 170,000 distinct CDR3 sequences, approximately 60% recorded once. Specimen: sorted CD4+, CD8+, or CD8+CD57+ T cells (not recorded which) from PBMCs. The receptors come from a human donor in good health.

The CDR3 nucleotides are TGTGCCAGCACCCCACCGGGGAGCACAGATACGCAGTATTTT. It codes for CASTPPGSTDTQYF. J is TRBJ2-3 and V is TRBV7-9; a possible D gene is TRBD2 (5 bases). The CDR3 has 14 amino acids. Trimming took off 7 bases at V and 0 bases at J, with 11 bases between the two ends. Germline-derived CDR1 and CDR2 are SEHNR and FQNEAQ (reference sequence). Looking up the rest from reference TRBV7-9 and TRBJ2-3 gives the full variable domain: DTGVSQNPRHKITKRGQNVTFRCDPISEHNRLYWYRQTLGQGPEFLTYFQNEAQLEKSRLLSDRFSAERPKGSFSTLEIQRTEQGDSAMYLCASTPPGSTDTQYFGPGTRLTVL.

The chain combines TRBV2 with TRBJ1-1; 7 nucleotides align to TRBD1. From germline, CDR1 is SNHLY and CDR2 FYNNEI. The CDR3 extends over 13 amino acids. The V segment lost 10 bases and the J segment 7 bases; nucleotides outside the gene matches: 12. CDR3 bases: TGTGCCATCCTGACAGGGTATGACCTTGAAGCTTTCTTT. Protein sequence: CAILTGYDLEAFF.

CDR3 sequence (DNA): TGTGCCAGCCAACCACAAGGGGTGGTGGGGGAGACCCAGTACTTC. Its translation: CASQPQGVVGETQYF. The chain carries TRBV19 and TRBJ2-5, with D perhaps TRBD1 (5 bases). The CDR3 has 15 residues. Germline V lookup: CDR1 LNHDA, CDR2 SQIVND (reference sequence). Trimming removed 9 bases from V and 5 bases from J, with 22 bases in between.

This rearrangement joins TRBV20-1 to TRBJ1-5; 7 bases are a match to TRBD1. Germline CDR1 DFQATT, CDR2 SNEGSKA (reference sequence). V was pared by 5 bases and J by 3 bases, with 7 bases of the junction left unmatched. This CDR3 has 14 residues. This CDR3 reads CSAPETGLNQPQHF. CDR3 coding DNA: TGCAGTGCTCCGGAGACAGGGCTCAATCAGCCCCAGCATTTT.

This clonotype came up a few times. The chain links TRBV30 to TRBJ2-1, with D tentatively TRBD1 (6 bases). The CDR3 length is 15 residues. V lost 1 base and J 0 bases, leaving 10 bases between the germline ends. Per germline, CDR1 GTSNPN and CDR2 SVGIG (reference sequence). The CDR3 DNA is TGTGCCTGGAGTGGGGGGCAGAGCTCCTACAATGAGCAGTTCTTC. Protein product: CAWSGGQSSYNEQFF.

Concerning this clonotype: At one boundary the junction diverges from the germline segment, which might be a read error. The V gene is TRBV9, the J gene TRBJ1-6, with TRBD1 matching 9 bases. Germline CDR1 is SGDLS and CDR2 is YYNGEE. CDR3 length: 15 amino acids. The DNA of the CDR3 is TGCGCCAGCAGCGACCCGAGGACAGGGGATTCACCCCTCCACTTT. Translated, it gives CASSDPRTGDSPLHF.

On this clonotype: A read error is likely, as this CDR3 ends without the conserved phenylalanine or tryptophan. This chain links TRBV10-3 with TRBJ1-1, with TRBD1 identical over 9 bases. There are 12 residues in the CDR3. Germline CDR1 reads ENHRY; CDR2 reads SYGVKD. The trim removed 6 bases at V and 11 bases at J, leaving 7 bases unmatched. CDR3: CAISPGTGHAFS. As DNA, the CDR3 is TGTGCCATCAGCCCCGGGACAGGGCATGCTTTCTCT.

This clonotype was recorded a few times. The genes are TRBV2 and TRBJ1-5; no reliable D call. The ends were cut back, 8 bases at V and 1 base at J, with 12 bases in the middle. CDR1 SNHLY and CDR2 FYNNEI come from the germline V gene. The CDR3 has 14 residues. CDR3 bases: TGTGCCAGCTCGGGAAGGGTGAGCAATCAGCCCCAGCATTTT. Residues: CASSGRVSNQPQHF.

The chain uses TRBV7-2 and TRBJ2-7; 8 nucleotides line up with TRBD1. Germline assignment: CDR1 SGHTA and CDR2 FQGNSA. After removal of 4 bases from V and 2 bases from J, the junction contained 4 bases not matched to a gene. The CDR3 has 14 amino acids. The CDR3 bases are TGTGCCAGCAGCTCCACAGGGGGTCCCTACGAGCAGTACTTC. The encoded protein is CASSSTGGPYEQYF.

V is TRBV25-1 and J is TRBJ1-2, with D maybe TRBD1 (6 bases). Trimming shortened V by 3 bases and J by 6 bases, and 14 bases separated the two germline ends. The CDR3 spans 14 residues. CDR1 is MGHDK and CDR2 is SYGVNS in the germline V gene. CDR3 in amino acids: CASSDLRDIDGYTF. The CDR3 bases are TGTGCCAGCAGTGACCTCCGGGACATAGATGGCTACACCTTC.